These 9 T cell receptor beta chains were all obtained from the same sample, sequenced in a study of cytomegalovirus exposure and HLA in healthy donors (dated by TCRdb to the late 2010s). The library was prepared using the immunoSEQ multiplex PCR assay. A mixture of 60 forward primers for TCR Vbeta segments and 13 reverse primers for TCR Jbeta segments was used in the multiplex PCR. TCRdb retrieved this table from immuneACCESS and kept in-frame rearrangements only. Not all clones are present; in checked studies, unresolved V genes account for under half, and no reason is known for the remainder. The table for this sample lists about 150,000 clones; 79% of them were counted only once. The ten largest clones take up around 7.2% of the sample. Sequenced material: PBMCs. The receptors derive from a man aged 30 to 39 in good health and CMV-seropositive.

The chain has TRBV7-9 and TRBJ1-6; 8 nucleotides match TRBD1. Germline V gene data show CDR1 as SEHNR and CDR2 as FQNEAQ (reference sequence). The CDR3 has 16 residues. V lost 5 bases to trimming and J lost 11 bases; unmatched junction nucleotides: 14. The CDR3 DNA reads as TGTGCCAGCAGCCCTTCCTCAGGGGGCCTTGGTGCACCCCTCCACTTT. Translated, it gives CASSPSSGGLGAPLHF.

This clone was recorded many times. The V call is TRBV4-3, the J call TRBJ1-6; the match to TRBD1 covers 7 bases. CDR3 size: 16 residues. V shed 1 base, J shed 5 bases, and the junction held 5 bases outside the gene matches. Germline CDR1 and CDR2: LGHNA and YSLEER. The CDR3 nucleotides read TGCGCCAGCAGCCAAGGGGGACAGAACAATAATTCACCCCTCCACTTT. It translates to CASSQGGQNNNSPLHF.

The table lists this clone with a few counts. Here the CDR3 DNA reads TGCGCCAGCAGCTTGGCAGCGGGAGGTATTGTGAATGAGCAGTTCTTC. Its protein is CASSLAAGGIVNEQFF. The chain links TRBV5-1 to TRBJ2-1, with 9 nucleotides matching TRBD2. Germline-derived CDR1 and CDR2 are SGHRS and YFSETQ. The CDR3 runs to 16 residues. Trimming cost V 0 bases and J 7 bases; bases outside gene matches: 8.

This sequence joins TRBV7-9 and TRBJ2-2; maybe TRBD2 (6 bases). The CDR3 runs 14 residues. V lost 1 base and J lost 6, with 9 bases in between. CDR1 SEHNR and CDR2 FQNEAQ come from the germline V gene (reference sequence). The CDR3 sequence is CASSLVAVSGELFF. CDR3 nucleotides: TGTGCCAGCAGCTTAGTAGCGGTCTCCGGGGAGCTGTTTTTT.

The rearrangement links TRBV27 to TRBJ2-7; weak D call: TRBD2 (5 bases). V was shortened by 5 bases and J by 3 bases, with 14 bases between the two germline ends. This CDR3 is 14 amino acids long. Germline CDR1 is MNHEY and CDR2 is SMNVEV (reference sequence). CDR3 amino acids: CASSREIAIYEQYF. The CDR3 DNA follows: TGTGCCAGCAGTAGGGAAATAGCGATCTACGAGCAGTACTTC.

The V call is TRBV6-5, the J call TRBJ2-5; D gene unclear. The CDR3 is made up of 11 amino acids. Trimming took 11 bases from V and 5 from J, leaving 12 bases between them. Germline CDR1 MNHEY, CDR2 SVGAGI. The CDR3 region is CACEVGETQYF. The CDR3, as DNA: TGTGCCTGCGAGGTAGGCGAGACCCAGTACTTC.

The chain couples TRBV6-6 to TRBJ1-2; perhaps TRBD1 as D (6 bases). Germline loops: CDR1 MNHNY, CDR2 SVGAGI (reference sequence). The CDR3 length is 15 residues. Trimming removed 7 bases from V and 4 bases from J, with 19 bases in between. The chain's CDR3 is CASTIPGQETYGYTF. In nucleotides, the CDR3 is TGTGCCAGCACCATTCCGGGACAAGAGACCTATGGCTACACCTTC.

The V call is TRBV28, the J call TRBJ2-1, with 13 bases lining up with TRBD2. Trimming at V came to 5 bases and at J to 1 base, leaving 2 bases not matched to a gene. The CDR3 spans 16 residues. In germline, CDR1 is MDHEN, CDR2 SYDVKM. Here the CDR3 reads CASSPGLAGSYNEQFF. The DNA for the CDR3 is TGTGCCAGCAGTCCGGGACTAGCGGGATCCTACAATGAGCAGTTCTTC.

The chain recombines TRBV7-9 with TRBJ1-2; the match to TRBD1 covers 9 bases. This CDR3 is built from 15 residues. Trimming removed 6 bases from V and 4 bases from J; junction bases left unmatched: 9. Germline CDR1 SEHNR, CDR2 FQNEAQ (reference sequence). Here the CDR3 reads CASSGGTGLGYGYTF. Here the CDR3 DNA reads TGTGCCAGCAGTGGCGGGACAGGGTTGGGCTATGGCTACACCTTC.